The entry that follows covers one TCR beta chain sequence. The sample originates from a study of T-cell reconstitution after alpha-beta-depleted transplantation in children. Library preparation (for TCRbeta) was performed with unique molecular identifiers. TCRdb ran MiXCR on the PCR reads and lists one entry per CDR3 protein. The repertoire holds roughly 100,000 distinct CDR3 sequences, with under 9% as singletons. CDR1 DFQATT and CDR2 SNEGSKA come from the germline V gene (reference sequence). The V segment lost 4 bases and the J segment 2 bases; nucleotides outside the gene matches: 7. The CDR3 totals 14 residues.

Sequenced material: PBMCs, taken before TCRalphabeta/CD19-depleted stem cell transplant. This receptor was obtained from a boy aged 2-9 years with acute lymphoblastic leukemia, due to receive a stem cell transplant. The chain links TRBV20-1 to TRBJ2-5; 7 positions agree with TRBD2. This CDR3 reads CSATQAGQQETQYF. For the CDR3, the DNA is TGCAGTGCTACCCAAGCGGGGCAGCAAGAGACCCAGTACTTC.